The 10 T cell receptor beta chains below were found in one sample sequenced in a study of tumor-infiltrating lymphocytes in primary liver carcinoma. Unsorted whole blood served as the source of blood RNA, and germline DNA was extracted as well. TCR beta cDNA was prepared out of 500 ng total RNA by means of a constant-region primer. Amplification in three nested multiplex PCR rounds with slightly modified ARM-PCR gave rise to TCR beta libraries. The two initial PCR rounds, nine to eleven cycles each, used TRBV1-TRBV30 forward and C-beta reverse primers. A single record per CDR3 protein comes from TCRdb applying MiXCR to the multiplex PCR reads. The sample lists around 210,000 distinct CDR3 sequences, around 60% occurring once. The sample was peripheral blood. The origin of the receptors is a woman aged 55 to 70 with primary liver carcinoma and hepatitis B virus infection.

This clonotype was picked up one time. An end of the junction does not agree with germline; a read error may underlie this. The V call is TRBV6-5, the J call TRBJ2-2, with D possibly matching TRBD1 (6 bases). The CDR3 has 15 amino acids. CDR1 is MNHEY and CDR2 is SVGAGI in the germline V gene. CDR3 loop: CASSYSNRATGELFF. CDR3 DNA: TGCGCCAGCAGTTACTCGAACAGGGCCACCGGGGAGCTGTTTTTT.

The chain is built from TRBV6-5 and TRBJ1-1, with D possibly TRBD1 on 5 matching bases. Germline V gives CDR1 MNHEY, CDR2 SVGAGI. The length of the CDR3 is 14 residues. V dropped 10 bases and J dropped 11 bases, with 26 bases sitting between them. This CDR3 is CATYPGGLRDGAFF. The CDR3 nucleotides read TGTGCCACCTACCCCGGGGGACTCCGCGATGGGGCTTTCTTT.

The J gene is TRBJ2-7, the V gene TRBV11-3; 8 bases are a match to TRBD2. In germline, CDR1 is SGHNT, CDR2 YENEEA. The CDR3 runs 14 residues. The V gene end was trimmed by 7 bases and the J gene end by 4 bases; junction bases not matched to a gene: 9. The CDR3 nucleotides read TGTGCCAGCAACCAGCCGGGGGGGTCTTACGAGCAGTACTTC. This sequence encodes CASNQPGGSYEQYF.

Regarding this clonotype: Mismatch with germline at one junction end may stem from a read error. The rearrangement links TRBV5-6 to TRBJ2-6; TRBD1 matches 8 bases. The CDR3 has 16 amino acids. Per germline, CDR1 SGHDT and CDR2 YYEEEE. The CDR3 region is CASSGQGSSGANALTF. As DNA, the CDR3 is TGTGCCAGCAGCGGACAGGGCTCATCTGGGGCCAACGCCCTGACTTTC.

Worth noting for this clonotype: One base away lies a much larger clone, so this may be a sequencing read error. This chain joins TRBV28 and TRBJ2-7; D perhaps matches TRBD2 (6 bases). V was clipped by 10 bases and J by 5 bases, with 21 bases between them. The germline V gene encodes CDR1 MDHEN and CDR2 SYDVKM. This CDR3 has 14 residues. CDR3 sequence: CANSTGDSIHEQYF. In DNA, the CDR3 is TGTGCCAACTCCACGGGAGACAGTATCCACGAGCAGTACTTC.

The sample holds many counts of this clonotype. The chain couples TRBV6-5 to TRBJ1-6; maybe TRBD1 (6 bases). The V end lost 5 bases, the J end lost 5 bases, and 13 bases lay between the germline ends. This CDR3 is 15 amino acids long. Germline CDR1 MNHEY, CDR2 SVGAGI. CDR3 residues: CASSQDRLNNSPLHF. The DNA for the CDR3 is TGTGCCAGCAGTCAGGACAGACTAAATAATTCACCCCTCCACTTT.

As for this clonotype: A read error is possible here, since a much larger clone lies one base away. The chain links TRBV6-5 to TRBJ1-5, with a tentative D call TRBD1 (6 bases). Germline V gene sequence: CDR1 MNHEY, CDR2 SVGAGI. The CDR3 covers 14 residues. The CDR3 nucleotides are TGTGCCGGCAGTTACGCCGGGGGCCGTCAGCCCCAGCATTTT. It translates to CAGSYAGGRQPQHF.

The chain joins TRBV13 to TRBJ2-2, with 9 positions matching TRBD2. V shed 2 bases and J 4 bases; nucleotides not matched to a gene: 5. The CDR3 spans 16 residues. Germline assignment: CDR1 PRHDT and CDR2 FYEKMQ (reference sequence). The CDR3 coding sequence is TGTGCCAGCAGCTTAATAGCGGGAGAGGGCACCGGGGAGCTGTTTTTT. It yields the protein CASSLIAGEGTGELFF.

The V gene is TRBV6-2 or TRBV6-3, the J gene TRBJ2-1, with TRBD2 matching 9 bases. The CDR3 is 14 amino acids. V lost 7 bases and J lost 7; bases outside the gene matches: 8. Germline lookup yields CDR1 MNHEY and CDR2 SVGEGT. CDR3 coding DNA: TGTGCCAGCAAATTCGGGACTAGCAGGAATGAGCAGTTCTTC. It codes for CASKFGTSRNEQFF.

This clonotype appeared many times. The chain has TRBV11-1 and TRBJ1-3, with a tentative D call TRBD1 (5 bases). V was clipped by 5 bases and J by 4 bases, with 15 bases between them. This CDR3 region has 15 residues. CDR1 is SGHAT, CDR2 FQDESV, per germline (reference sequence). The DNA for the CDR3 is TGTGCCAGCAGCCGACGGGACGATCTCGGAAACACCATATATTTT. Its translation: CASSRRDDLGNTIYF.